Sequencing of this T cell receptor (beta chain) was carried out in a study of T cells in Graves' hyperthyroidism and ophthalmopathy. Study-level results: Separation of ophthalmopathy from stable hyperthyroidism was achieved by a 13 V-J model.

CDR3 length equals 12 residues. The V gene lost 6 bases and the J gene lost 6 bases, with 12 bases spanning the gap. In this sample, this clonotype turned up many times. The antigen remains unidentified. RNA transcripts served as the template for amplifying TCR beta CDR3 regions. When the TCR CDR3 underwent first-round RT-PCR, the HTBI primer set was used. TCRdb redid the calling of the multiplex PCR reads with MiXCR, one entry per CDR3 protein. In the table there are 700,000 or so distinct CDR3 sequences, about 17% of which are singletons. This sequence originates from a man aged 18 to 29 with Graves' hyperthyroidism. Sequencing was performed on blood. The chain carries TRBV12-3 or TRBV12-4 and TRBJ2-7, with D unclear. Here the CDR3 reads CASSWSWVEQYF. CDR3 sequence (DNA): TGTGCCAGCAGCTGGTCTTGGGTCGAGCAGTACTTC.